The T cell receptor (beta chain) under discussion was sequenced for a study of chemoradiotherapy in HPV16-positive cancers. Unmatched junction bases numbered 0, after V lost 4 bases and J lost 6 bases. Germline V gene sequence: CDR1 SQVTM, CDR2 ANQGSEA. The CDR3 extends over 11 amino acids. TCRdb keeps only in-frame clones here, not all; method: immunoSEQ multiplex PCR. The repertoire includes 500 or so clones, around three quarters of them detected once, and roughly 30% sits in the top ten. The sequences come from tumor tissue, collected from a patient who underwent chemoradiotherapy. The receptor was derived from a human donor with HPV-associated anogenital cancer. The rearrangement joins TRBV29-1 to TRBJ1-2; 9 bases are shared with TRBD1. The DNA of the CDR3 is TGCAGCGTTGGGACAGGGGATGGCTACACCTTC. This gives the protein CSVGTGDGYTF. The full variable domain, its missing parts supplied by reference TRBV29-1 and TRBJ1-2, is SAVISQKPSRDICQRGTSLTIQCQVDSQVTMMFWYRQQPGQSLTLIATANQGSEATYESGFVIDKFPISRPNLTFSTLTVSNMSPEDSSIYLCSVGTGDGYTFGSGTRLTVV.